Presented here are 15 T cell receptor beta chains from one specimen sequenced in a study of T cell changes during pregnancy in multiple sclerosis. Sequencing was performed with immunoSEQ multiplex PCR; in TCRdb, only in-frame clones are kept and a portion is missing. The table lists tens of thousands of clones, 92% of them singletons. This specimen was CD4+ T cells from peripheral blood mononuclear cells, taken after pregnancy. These receptors came from a female donor in good health, enrolled as a control in a pregnancy study.

This chain connects TRBV18 to TRBJ1-5, with D uncertain. CDR3 length: 15 amino acids. V lost 0 bases and J 4 bases, leaving 10 bases between the germline ends. Germline V CDR1 and CDR2: KGHSH, LQKENI. The CDR3 coding sequence is TGTGCCAGCTCACCACCCGGTCAGGCTAATCAGCCCCAGCATTTT. This codes for CASSPPGQANQPQHF.

The V gene is TRBV7-8, the J gene TRBJ2-1; 9 bases map to TRBD2. Germline loops: CDR1 SGHVS, CDR2 FQNEAQ. The CDR3 sequence is 17 residues long. V was clipped by 0 bases and J by 10 bases; unmatched bases: 13. The CDR3 is CASSLAALAAGGREQFF. The CDR3 DNA reads as TGTGCCAGCAGCTTAGCGGCGTTGGCAGCGGGGGGTCGGGAGCAGTTCTTC.

CDR3 region: CSVDVGGYGYTF. The CDR3 DNA follows: TGCAGCGTTGATGTGGGGGGCTATGGCTACACCTTC. This chain uses TRBV29-1 with TRBJ1-2; D is possibly TRBD1 (5 bases). Germline V CDR1 and CDR2: SQVTM, ANQGSEA. With 3 bases removed from V and 4 bases from J, the gap between germline ends came to 9 bases. CDR3 length: 12 amino acids.

This chain uses TRBV7-8 with TRBJ2-7, with a possible D match to TRBD1 (6 bases). This CDR3 spans 16 amino acids. V lost 0 bases and J 0 bases, leaving 12 bases between the germline ends. Germline V gives CDR1 SGHVS, CDR2 FQNEAQ. CDR3: CASSLANRVSSYEQYF. In DNA form, the CDR3 reads TGTGCCAGCAGCTTAGCCAACAGGGTTAGCTCCTACGAGCAGTACTTC.

This chain uses TRBV15 with TRBJ1-1; no firm D call. V lost 8 bases, J lost 4 bases, and 11 bases lay in between. Germline V CDR1 and CDR2: LNHNV, YYDKDF (reference sequence). The CDR3 runs to 12 residues. For the CDR3, the DNA is TGTGCCACCGGCCGCTCGGGCACTGAAGCTTTCTTT. Amino acid sequence: CATGRSGTEAFF. Combining the CDR3 with reference TRBV15 and TRBJ1-1 gives the whole variable domain DAMVIQNPRYQVTQFGKPVTLSCSQTLNHNVMYWYQQKSSQAPKLLFHYYDKDFNNEADTPDNFQSRRPNTSFCFLDIRSPGLGDTAMYLCATGRSGTEAFFGQGTRLTVV.

The chain joins TRBV6-5 to TRBJ1-2; D is possibly TRBD1 (5 bases). The CDR3 has 14 residues. CDR1 is MNHEY, CDR2 SVGAGI, per germline. V lost 4 bases and J 5 bases, leaving 14 bases between the germline ends. The CDR3 protein is CASSLGGEWYGYTF. The CDR3 nucleotides are TGTGCCAGCAGTTTGGGAGGGGAGTGGTATGGCTACACCTTC.

The gene calls are TRBV6-4 and TRBJ2-6; 9 nucleotides align to TRBD2. CDR1 is MRHNA and CDR2 is SNTAGT in the germline V gene. The CDR3 runs to 19 residues. V was clipped by 0 bases and J by 2 bases; unmatched bases: 8. The CDR3 DNA is TGTGCCAGCAGTGACTCCCAGGGGCGGGAGGGGCCTGGGGCCAACGTCCTGACTTTC. Translation: CASSDSQGREGPGANVLTF.

CDR3 DNA sequence: TGTGCCAGCAGTGAAATGAGAGGGGCCAACGTCCTGACTTTC. Translating gives CASSEMRGANVLTF. The chain carries TRBV25-1 and TRBJ2-6; no definite D call. The CDR3 is 14 amino acids. V lost 2 bases, J lost 4 bases, and 6 bases lay in between. In germline, CDR1 is MGHDK, CDR2 SYGVNS.

CDR3 sequence reads: CASSVGPGIYEQYF. In nucleotides, the CDR3 is TGTGCCAGCAGCGTCGGACCCGGGATCTACGAGCAGTACTTC. The chain is built from TRBV9 and TRBJ2-7; D is possibly TRBD2 (5 bases). The CDR3 covers 14 residues. Per the germline V gene, CDR1 is SGDLS and CDR2 is YYNGEE. Trimming took off 2 bases at V and 3 bases at J, with 12 bases between the two ends.

This chain joins TRBV27 and TRBJ2-7, with TRBD2 as a possible D gene (5 bases). The germline V and J ends were trimmed by 2 bases and 6 bases, with 17 bases remaining between them. Germline assignment: CDR1 MNHEY and CDR2 SMNVEV (reference sequence). The CDR3 has 15 residues. CDR3 nucleotides: TGTGCCAGCAGTTTAGGTCACAGTGGGAGCCCCGAGCAGTACTTC. Residues: CASSLGHSGSPEQYF.

The chain couples TRBV2 to TRBJ2-7; 9 bases align to TRBD2. Germline CDR1 is SNHLY and CDR2 is FYNNEI. This CDR3 is built from 17 residues. The V segment lost 4 bases and the J segment 3 bases; nucleotides outside the gene matches: 13. The CDR3 coding sequence is TGTGCCAGCAGTGTTTCCATGGGCGGGACTAGCAGCTACGAGCAGTACTTC. Translation gives CASSVSMGGTSSYEQYF.

A note on this clone: Other DNA sequences of this sample code for an identical CDR3. This sequence joins TRBV29-1 and TRBJ2-2; 14 positions match TRBD2. Trimming took 7 bases from V and 4 from J; bases not matched to a gene: 2. The germline V gene has CDR1 SQVTM and CDR2 ANQGSEA. The CDR3 is 14 residues long. The CDR3 DNA reads as TGCAGCGCCGGACTAGCGGGAGGCACCGGGGAGCTGTTTTTT. Translation: CSAGLAGGTGELFF.

CDR3: CAWGAGNGYEQYF. For the CDR3, the DNA is TGTGCCTGGGGGGCAGGGAATGGCTACGAGCAGTACTTC. The chain recombines TRBV30 with TRBJ2-7; possible D gene TRBD1, 5 bases. The germline gives CDR1 GTSNPN, CDR2 SVGIG (reference sequence). V was cut by 5 bases and J by 3 bases, with 14 bases left in between. The CDR3 spans 13 residues. Full variable domain (outside the CDR3, taken from reference TRBV30 and TRBJ2-7): SQTIHQWPATLVQPVGSPLSLECTVEGTSNPNLYWYRQAAGRGLQLLFYSVGIGQISSEVPQNLSASRPQDRQFILSSKKLLLSDSGFYLCAWGAGNGYEQYFGPGTRLTVT.

The J gene is TRBJ2-1, the V gene TRBV9; 12 nucleotides agree with TRBD2. The CDR3 runs to 16 residues. V was clipped by 1 base and J by 8 bases; unmatched bases: 7. Germline V CDR1 and CDR2: SGDLS, YYNGEE. The CDR3 reads CASSVILAGGPDEQFF. The CDR3 DNA reads TGTGCCAGCAGCGTAATCCTAGCGGGGGGGCCCGATGAGCAGTTCTTC.

CDR3 coding DNA: TGTGCCAGCAGTTACGGCGGTGAGCAGTTCTTC. This encodes CASSYGGEQFF. V is TRBV6-6 and J is TRBJ2-1; D is uncertain. Germline values: CDR1 MNHNY, CDR2 SVGAGI (reference sequence). V shed 2 bases and J shed 9 bases, with 5 bases lying between them. The CDR3 is made up of 11 amino acids.